This T cell receptor (beta chain) was obtained from a study of OX40 agonist ivuxolimab in advanced cancers. Profiling relied on immunoSEQ multiplex PCR, and the TCRdb table lists in-frame clones only, not all of them. The sample holds about 120,000 clones, over 85% seen once. This clonotype was obtained from an adult with an advanced solid tumor such as melanoma, head and neck, liver or kidney cancer. This specimen consisted of CD4+ or CD8+ T cells sorted from blood, obtained in a trial of the OX40 agonist ivuxolimab.

The CDR3 DNA reads TGTGCCAGCAGTGAATGGGGGGTTCAGGGGAGCACTGAAGCTTTCTTT. Residues: CASSEWGVQGSTEAFF. The V gene is TRBV25-1, the J gene TRBJ1-1; the D gene is possibly TRBD1 (6 bases). The V end lost 1 base, the J end lost 4 bases, and 16 bases lay between the germline ends. The CDR3 has 16 amino acids. Germline V gene data show CDR1 as MGHDK and CDR2 as SYGVNS.